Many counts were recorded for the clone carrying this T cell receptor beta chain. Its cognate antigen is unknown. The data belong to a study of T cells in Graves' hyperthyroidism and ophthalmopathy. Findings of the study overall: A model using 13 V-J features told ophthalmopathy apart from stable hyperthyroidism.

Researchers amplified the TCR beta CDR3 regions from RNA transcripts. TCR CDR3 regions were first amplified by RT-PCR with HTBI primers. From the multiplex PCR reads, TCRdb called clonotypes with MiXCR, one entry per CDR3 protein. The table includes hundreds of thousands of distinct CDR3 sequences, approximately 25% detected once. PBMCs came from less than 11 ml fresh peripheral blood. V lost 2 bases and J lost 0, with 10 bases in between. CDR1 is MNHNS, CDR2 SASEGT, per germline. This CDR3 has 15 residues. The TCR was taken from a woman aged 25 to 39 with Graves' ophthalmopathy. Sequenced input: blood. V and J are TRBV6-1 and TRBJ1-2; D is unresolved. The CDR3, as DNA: TGTGCCAGCAGTGAAATGACGGTATCTAACTATGGCTACACCTTC. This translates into CASSEMTVSNYGYTF.